This T cell receptor beta chain was captured by sequencing in a study of a mutant IDH1 vaccine in newly diagnosed glioma. On this clone itself: Antigen: not known.

Time point: week 35, safety follow-up. The investigators gave 300 ug of mutant IDH1 20-mer peptide in each vaccine dose, together with topical imiquimod. Administration of eight vaccinations to patients took place in weeks 1, 3, 5, 7, 11, 15, 19, 23. Method: immunoSEQ multiplex PCR; TCRdb's copy keeps in-frame clones and lacks some. The sample gives some 61,000 clones, about four fifths of which show up once; less than 15% is in the top ten. V lost 3 bases and J lost 3, with 12 bases in between. CDR3 size: 15 residues. Per the germline V gene, CDR1 is MNHEY and CDR2 is SMNVEV (reference sequence). The sample here was PBMCs, taken from a glioma patient whose treatment included an IDH1 peptide vaccine. This TCR was recovered from a man younger than 30 with glioma. The rearrangement links TRBV27 to TRBJ1-5; tentative D call: TRBD1 (6 bases). In nucleotides, the CDR3 is TGTGCCAGCAGTTTTTCAAGGGGGACCAATCAGCCCCAGCATTTT. Its translation is CASSFSRGTNQPQHF.